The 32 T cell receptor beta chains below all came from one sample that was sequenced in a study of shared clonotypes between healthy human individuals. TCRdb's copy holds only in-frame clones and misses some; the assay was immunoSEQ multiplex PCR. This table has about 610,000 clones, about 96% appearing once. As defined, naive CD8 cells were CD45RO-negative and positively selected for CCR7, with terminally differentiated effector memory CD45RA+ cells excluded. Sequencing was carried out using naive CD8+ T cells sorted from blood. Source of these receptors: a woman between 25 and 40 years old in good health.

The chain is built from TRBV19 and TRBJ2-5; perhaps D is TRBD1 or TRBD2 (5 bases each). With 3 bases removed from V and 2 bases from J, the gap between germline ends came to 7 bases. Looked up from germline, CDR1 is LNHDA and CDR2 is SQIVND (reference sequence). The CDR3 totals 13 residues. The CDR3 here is CASSMGRQETQYF. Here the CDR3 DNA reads TGTGCCAGTAGTATGGGACGGCAAGAGACCCAGTACTTC.

The CDR3 here is CASRGAGTDTQYF. CDR3 in DNA: TGTGCCAGCAGGGGCGCCGGCACAGATACGCAGTATTTT. V is TRBV27 and J is TRBJ2-3, with unresolved D. V dropped 6 bases and J dropped 1 base, with 8 bases sitting between them. The CDR3 runs 13 residues. Germline CDR1 is MNHEY and CDR2 is SMNVEV (reference sequence).

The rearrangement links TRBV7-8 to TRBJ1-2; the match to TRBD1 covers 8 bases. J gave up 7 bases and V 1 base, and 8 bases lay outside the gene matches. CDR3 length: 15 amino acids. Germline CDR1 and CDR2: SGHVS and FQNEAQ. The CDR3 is CASSLGWQGAGGYTF. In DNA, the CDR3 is TGTGCCAGCAGCTTAGGGTGGCAGGGGGCAGGTGGCTACACCTTC.

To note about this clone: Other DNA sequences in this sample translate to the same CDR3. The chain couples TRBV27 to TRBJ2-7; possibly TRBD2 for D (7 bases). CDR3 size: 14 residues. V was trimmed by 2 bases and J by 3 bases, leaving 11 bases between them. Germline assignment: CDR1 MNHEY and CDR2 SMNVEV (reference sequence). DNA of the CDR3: TGTGCCAGCAGTTTAGATAGGGGGGGCTACGAGCAGTACTTC. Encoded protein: CASSLDRGGYEQYF.

CDR3 amino acids: CASSPDGSSYNEQFF. Here the CDR3 DNA reads TGTGCCAGTAGTCCGGACGGGAGCTCCTACAATGAGCAGTTCTTC. J is TRBJ2-1 and V is TRBV19; TRBD2 might be the D (6 bases). Trimming left V 5 bases short and J 0 bases short, with 11 bases between. CDR1 is LNHDA, CDR2 SQIVND, per germline (reference sequence). There are 15 residues in the CDR3.

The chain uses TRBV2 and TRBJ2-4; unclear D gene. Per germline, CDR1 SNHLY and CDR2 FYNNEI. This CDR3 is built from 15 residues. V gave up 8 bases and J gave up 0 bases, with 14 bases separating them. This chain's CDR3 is CASWPGNLAKNIQYF. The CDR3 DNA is TGTGCCAGCTGGCCAGGAAATCTAGCCAAAAACATTCAGTACTTC. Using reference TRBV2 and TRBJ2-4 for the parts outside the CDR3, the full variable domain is EPEVTQTPSHQVTQMGQEVILRCVPISNHLYFYWYRQILGQKVEFLVSFYNNEISEKSEIFDDQFSVERPDGSNFTLKIRSTKLEDSAMYFCASWPGNLAKNIQYFGAGTRLSVL.

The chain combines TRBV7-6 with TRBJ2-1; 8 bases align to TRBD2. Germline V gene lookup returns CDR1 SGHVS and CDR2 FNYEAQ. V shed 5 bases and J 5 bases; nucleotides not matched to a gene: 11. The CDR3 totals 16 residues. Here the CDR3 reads CASSQVSGRVDNEQFF. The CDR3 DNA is TGTGCCAGCAGCCAAGTATCCGGGAGGGTTGACAATGAGCAGTTCTTC. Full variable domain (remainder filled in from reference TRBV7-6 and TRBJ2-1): GAGVSQSPRYKVTKRGQDVALRCDPISGHVSLYWYRQALGQGPEFLTYFNYEAQQDKSGLPNDRFSAERPEGSISTLTIQRTEQRDSAMYRCASSQVSGRVDNEQFFGPGTRLTVL.

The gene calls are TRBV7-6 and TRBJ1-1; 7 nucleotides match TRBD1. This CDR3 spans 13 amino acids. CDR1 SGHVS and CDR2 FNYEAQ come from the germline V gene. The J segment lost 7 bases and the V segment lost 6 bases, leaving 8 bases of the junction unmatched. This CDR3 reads CASRGDGQVEAFF. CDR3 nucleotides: TGTGCCAGCAGAGGTGATGGACAGGTTGAAGCTTTCTTT.

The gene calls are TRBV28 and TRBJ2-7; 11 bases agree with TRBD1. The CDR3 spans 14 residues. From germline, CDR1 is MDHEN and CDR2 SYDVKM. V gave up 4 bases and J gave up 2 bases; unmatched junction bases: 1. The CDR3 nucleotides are TGTGCCAGCAGTTGGACAGGGGGCGCCTACGAGCAGTACTTC. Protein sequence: CASSWTGGAYEQYF.

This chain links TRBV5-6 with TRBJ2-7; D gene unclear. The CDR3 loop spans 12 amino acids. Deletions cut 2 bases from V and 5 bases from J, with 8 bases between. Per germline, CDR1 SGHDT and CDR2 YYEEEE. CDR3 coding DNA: TGTGCCAGCAGCTTAGTTAGGAACGAGCAGTACTTC. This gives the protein CASSLVRNEQYF.

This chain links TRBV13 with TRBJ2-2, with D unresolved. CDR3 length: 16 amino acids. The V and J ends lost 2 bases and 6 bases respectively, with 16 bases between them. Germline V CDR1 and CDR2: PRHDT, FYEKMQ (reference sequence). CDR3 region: CASSLTLKGRAGELFF. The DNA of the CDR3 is TGTGCCAGCAGCTTAACACTAAAAGGTCGGGCCGGGGAGCTGTTTTTT.

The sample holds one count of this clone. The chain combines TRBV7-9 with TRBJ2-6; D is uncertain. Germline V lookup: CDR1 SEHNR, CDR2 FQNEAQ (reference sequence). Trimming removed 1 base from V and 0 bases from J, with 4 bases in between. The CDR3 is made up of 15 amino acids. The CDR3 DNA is TGTGCCAGCAGCTTAGGCCACTCTGGGGCCAACGTCCTGACTTTC. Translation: CASSLGHSGANVLTF.

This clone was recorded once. The CDR3 is CASSSLAGDADTQYF. The DNA of the CDR3 is TGTGCCAGCAGTTCACTAGCGGGGGACGCAGATACGCAGTATTTT. The rearrangement joins TRBV27 to TRBJ2-3; 11 nucleotides match TRBD2. Germline V lookup: CDR1 MNHEY, CDR2 SMNVEV (reference sequence). V lost 4 bases, J lost 4 bases, and 4 bases stayed unmatched. This CDR3 has 15 residues.

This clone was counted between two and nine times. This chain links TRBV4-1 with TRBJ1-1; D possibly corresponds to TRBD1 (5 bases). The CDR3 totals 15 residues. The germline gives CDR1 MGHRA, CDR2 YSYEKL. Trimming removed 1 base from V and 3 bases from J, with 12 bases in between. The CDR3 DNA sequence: TGCGCCAGCAGCCAAGTGGGGGGTCGGCACACTGAAGCTTTCTTT. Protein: CASSQVGGRHTEAFF.

For the CDR3, the DNA is TGCGCCAGCAGCTTTGGGACTAGCGGGAGCTCCTACGAGCAGTACTTC. Its translation is CASSFGTSGSSYEQYF. This sequence joins TRBV5-1 and TRBJ2-7, with 14 positions matching TRBD2. Germline assignment: CDR1 SGHRS and CDR2 YFSETQ. V dropped 2 bases and J dropped 0; count of bases not matched to a gene: 1. The CDR3 totals 16 residues.

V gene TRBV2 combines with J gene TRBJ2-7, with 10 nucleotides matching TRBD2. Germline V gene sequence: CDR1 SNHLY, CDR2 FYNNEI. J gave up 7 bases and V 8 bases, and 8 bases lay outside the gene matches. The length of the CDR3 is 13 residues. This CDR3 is CASSPSGSGEQYF. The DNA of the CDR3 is TGTGCCAGCTCTCCTAGCGGGAGTGGGGAGCAGTACTTC.

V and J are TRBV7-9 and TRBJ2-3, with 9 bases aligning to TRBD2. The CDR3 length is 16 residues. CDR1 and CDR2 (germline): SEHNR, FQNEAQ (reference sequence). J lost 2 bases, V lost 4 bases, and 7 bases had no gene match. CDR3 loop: CASSSRLAETTDTQYF. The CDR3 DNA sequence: TGTGCCAGCAGCTCCCGACTAGCGGAGACCACAGATACGCAGTATTTT.

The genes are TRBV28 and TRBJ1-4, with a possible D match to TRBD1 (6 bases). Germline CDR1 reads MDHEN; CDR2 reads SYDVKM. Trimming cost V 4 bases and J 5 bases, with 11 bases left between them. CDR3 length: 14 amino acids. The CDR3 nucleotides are TGTGCCAGCAGTTCCGGACAGTCCAATGAAAAACTGTTTTTT. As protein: CASSSGQSNEKLFF.

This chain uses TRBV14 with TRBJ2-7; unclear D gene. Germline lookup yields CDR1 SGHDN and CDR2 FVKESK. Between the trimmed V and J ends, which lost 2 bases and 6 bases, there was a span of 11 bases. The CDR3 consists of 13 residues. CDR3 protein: CASSQISLGEQYF. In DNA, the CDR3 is TGTGCCAGCAGCCAAATTAGCTTGGGCGAGCAGTACTTC.

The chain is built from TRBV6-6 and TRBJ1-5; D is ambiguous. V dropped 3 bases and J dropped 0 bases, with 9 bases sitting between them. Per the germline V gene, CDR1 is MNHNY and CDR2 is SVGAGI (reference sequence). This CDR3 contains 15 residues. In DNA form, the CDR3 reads TGTGCCAGCAGTTATAACGGGAATAGCAATCAGCCCCAGCATTTT. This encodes CASSYNGNSNQPQHF.

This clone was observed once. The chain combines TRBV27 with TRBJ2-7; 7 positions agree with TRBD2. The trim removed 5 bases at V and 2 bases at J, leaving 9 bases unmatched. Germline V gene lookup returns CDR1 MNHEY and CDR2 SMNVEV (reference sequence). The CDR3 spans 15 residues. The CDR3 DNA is TGTGCCAGCAGTCCGGGAGCGGGAATAGCCTACGAGCAGTACTTC. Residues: CASSPGAGIAYEQYF.

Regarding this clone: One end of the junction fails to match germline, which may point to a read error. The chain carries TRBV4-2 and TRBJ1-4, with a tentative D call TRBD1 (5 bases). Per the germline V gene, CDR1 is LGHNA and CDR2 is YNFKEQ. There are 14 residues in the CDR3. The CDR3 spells CASTQAGTSEKLFF. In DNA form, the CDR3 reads TGTGCCAGCACCCAAGCAGGGACGAGTGAAAAACTGTTTTTT.

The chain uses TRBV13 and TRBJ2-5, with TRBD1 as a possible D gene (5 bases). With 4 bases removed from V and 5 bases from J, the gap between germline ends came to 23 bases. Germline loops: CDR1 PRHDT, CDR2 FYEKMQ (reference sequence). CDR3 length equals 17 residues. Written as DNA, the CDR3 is TGTGCCAGCAGCTCTGACAGAACCACAGGCCGGATTGAGACCCAGTACTTC. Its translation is CASSSDRTTGRIETQYF.

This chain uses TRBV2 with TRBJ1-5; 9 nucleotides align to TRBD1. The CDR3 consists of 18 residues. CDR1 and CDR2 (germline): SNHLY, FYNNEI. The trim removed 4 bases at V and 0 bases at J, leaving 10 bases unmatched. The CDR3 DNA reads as TGTGCCAGCAGTGTATTAGTGGGGACAGGGTCTAGCAATCAGCCCCAGCATTTT. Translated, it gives CASSVLVGTGSSNQPQHF.

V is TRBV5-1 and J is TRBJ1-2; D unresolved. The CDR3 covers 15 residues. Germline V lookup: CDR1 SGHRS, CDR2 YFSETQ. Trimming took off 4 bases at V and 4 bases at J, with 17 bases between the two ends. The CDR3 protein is CASSPHDLGGYGYTF. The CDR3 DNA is TGCGCCAGCAGCCCGCATGATTTGGGAGGCTATGGCTACACCTTC.

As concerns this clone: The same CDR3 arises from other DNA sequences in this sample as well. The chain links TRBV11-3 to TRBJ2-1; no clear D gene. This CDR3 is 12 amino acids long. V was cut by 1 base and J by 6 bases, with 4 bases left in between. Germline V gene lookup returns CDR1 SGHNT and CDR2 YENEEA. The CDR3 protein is CASSLGTNEQFF. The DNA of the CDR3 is TGTGCCAGCAGCTTAGGTACCAATGAGCAGTTCTTC.

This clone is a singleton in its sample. CDR3: CASSLAGLASSSYNEQFF. The CDR3 DNA sequence: TGTGCCAGCAGTTTGGCGGGACTAGCTTCGAGCTCCTACAATGAGCAGTTCTTC. J is TRBJ2-1 and V is TRBV27; 9 positions match TRBD2. The CDR3 length is 18 residues. Germline CDR1 reads MNHEY; CDR2 reads SMNVEV (reference sequence). The ends lost 3 bases at V and 0 bases at J; junction bases unmatched: 9.

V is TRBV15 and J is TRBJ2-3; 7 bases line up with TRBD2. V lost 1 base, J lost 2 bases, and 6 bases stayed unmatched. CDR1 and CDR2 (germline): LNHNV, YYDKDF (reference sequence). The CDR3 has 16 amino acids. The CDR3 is CATSRGVGRNTDTQYF. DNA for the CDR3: TGTGCCACCAGCAGAGGGGTCGGGAGGAACACAGATACGCAGTATTTT. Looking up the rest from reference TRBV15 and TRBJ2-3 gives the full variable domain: DAMVIQNPRYQVTQFGKPVTLSCSQTLNHNVMYWYQQKSSQAPKLLFHYYDKDFNNEADTPDNFQSRRPNTSFCFLDIRSPGLGDTAMYLCATSRGVGRNTDTQYFGPGTRLTVL.

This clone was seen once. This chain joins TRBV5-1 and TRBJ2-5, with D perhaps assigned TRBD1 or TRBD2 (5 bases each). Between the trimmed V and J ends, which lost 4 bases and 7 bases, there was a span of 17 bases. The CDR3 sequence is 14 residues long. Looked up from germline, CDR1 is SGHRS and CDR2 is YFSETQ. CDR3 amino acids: CASSDTGTPGTQYF. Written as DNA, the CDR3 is TGCGCCAGCAGCGACACCGGGACGCCAGGGACCCAGTACTTC.

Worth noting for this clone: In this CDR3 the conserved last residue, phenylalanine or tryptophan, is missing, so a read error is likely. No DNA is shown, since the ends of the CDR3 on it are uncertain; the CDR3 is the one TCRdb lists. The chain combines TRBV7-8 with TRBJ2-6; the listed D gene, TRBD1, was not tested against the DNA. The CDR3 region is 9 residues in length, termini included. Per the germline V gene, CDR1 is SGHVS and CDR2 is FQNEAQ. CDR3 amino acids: CASSTQGQS.

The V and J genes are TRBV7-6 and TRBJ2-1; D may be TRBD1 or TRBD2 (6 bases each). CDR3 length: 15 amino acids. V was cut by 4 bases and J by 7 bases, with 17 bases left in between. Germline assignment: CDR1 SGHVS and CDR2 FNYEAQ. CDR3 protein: CASSSKAEGVNEQFF. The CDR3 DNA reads TGTGCCAGCAGCTCAAAAGCGGAGGGGGTGAATGAGCAGTTCTTC.

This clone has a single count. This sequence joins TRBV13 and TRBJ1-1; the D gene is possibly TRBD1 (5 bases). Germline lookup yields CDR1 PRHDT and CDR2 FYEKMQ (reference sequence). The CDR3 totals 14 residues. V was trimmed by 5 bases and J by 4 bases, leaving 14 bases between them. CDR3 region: CASSPQERATEAFF. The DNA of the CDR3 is TGTGCCAGCAGCCCACAGGAGAGAGCCACTGAAGCTTTCTTT.